This TCR beta chain was found in a study of OX40 agonist ivuxolimab in advanced cancers. Overall study context: Head and neck, renal cell, melanoma or hepatocellular carcinoma were the cancers that dose-escalation patients had.

Autoimmune disease history or systemic immunosuppression led to patient exclusion. The data were produced by immunoSEQ multiplex PCR, yet TCRdb's version contains in-frame clones alone and is incomplete. The repertoire holds about 95,000 clones, roughly 90% seen once, with around 2.6% in the top ten. This CDR3 is built from 15 residues. Trimming pared 6 bases from V and 2 bases from J, leaving 15 bases between. CDR1 is MNHEY and CDR2 is SVGAGI in the germline V gene. The chain links TRBV6-5 to TRBJ2-3, with D possibly called TRBD1 or TRBD2 (5 bases each). The receptor was derived from an adult with an advanced solid tumor such as melanoma, head and neck, liver or kidney cancer. The sample consisted of CD4+ or CD8+ T cells sorted from blood, taken in a trial of the OX40 agonist ivuxolimab. The CDR3: CASRHGTGFTDTQYF. CDR3 nucleotides: TGTGCCAGCAGACACGGGACGGGATTCACAGATACGCAGTATTTT.